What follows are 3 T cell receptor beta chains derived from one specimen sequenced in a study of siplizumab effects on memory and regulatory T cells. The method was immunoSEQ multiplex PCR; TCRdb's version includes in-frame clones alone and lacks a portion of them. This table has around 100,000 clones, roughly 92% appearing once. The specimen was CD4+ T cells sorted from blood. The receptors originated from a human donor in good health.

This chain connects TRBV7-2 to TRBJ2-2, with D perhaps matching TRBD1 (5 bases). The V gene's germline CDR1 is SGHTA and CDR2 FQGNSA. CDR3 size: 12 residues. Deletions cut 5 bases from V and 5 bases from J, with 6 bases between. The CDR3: CASSRQTGELFF. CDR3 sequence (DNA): TGTGCCAGCAGCCGACAGACCGGGGAGCTGTTTTTT.

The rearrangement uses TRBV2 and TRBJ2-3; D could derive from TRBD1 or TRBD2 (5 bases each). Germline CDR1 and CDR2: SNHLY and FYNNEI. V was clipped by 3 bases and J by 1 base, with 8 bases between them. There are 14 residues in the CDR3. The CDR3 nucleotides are TGTGCCAGCAGTGAGGTGGGGGGCACAGATACGCAGTATTTT. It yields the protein CASSEVGGTDTQYF.

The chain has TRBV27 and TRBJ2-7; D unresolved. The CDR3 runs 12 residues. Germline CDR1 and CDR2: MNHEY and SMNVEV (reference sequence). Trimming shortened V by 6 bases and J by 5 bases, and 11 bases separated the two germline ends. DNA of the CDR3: TGTGCCAGCAGGCGGCGTACCGACGAGCAGTACTTC. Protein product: CASRRRTDEQYF.